A single TCR beta chain is shown here with its context. Its antigen is undetermined. About 30,000 T cell genomes, or roughly 200 ng DNA, went into the sorted-subset replicate PCRs. TCRdb's table, derived via immunoSEQ multiplex PCR, lists solely in-frame clones and lacks some. The sample lists around 1.9 million clones, just over 90% occurring once. This entry belongs to a study of shared clonotypes between healthy human individuals. Study-wide context: Each donor's CD4 naive and CD4 memory cells filled three plates apiece, CD8 naive two, and CD8 memory one. Study-wide findings and caveats: Among donors, the sharing of clonotypes was expected to be influenced by sequencing depth. On the whole, naive subsets had larger estimated richness than memory subsets had.

Terminally differentiated effector memory CD45RA+ cells were excluded by CCR7 positive selection of CD45RO-negative cells. Germline values: CDR1 SEHNR, CDR2 FQNEAQ (reference sequence). The CDR3 has 15 amino acids. After removal of 4 bases from V and 6 bases from J, the junction contained 9 bases not matched to a gene. This clonotype was obtained from a man between 18 and 35 years old in good health. Some clones in this sample may be carry-over from other donors' samples. Sequencing used naive CD8+ T cells from PBMCs. This chain joins TRBV7-9 and TRBJ1-3; TRBD1 matches 7 bases. In nucleotides, the CDR3 is TGTGCCAGCAGCTCAACGAGGGGGCCCGCAAACACCATATATTTT. Its translation: CASSSTRGPANTIYF.